The T cell receptor beta chain described here comes from a study of T cell responses to AZD1222 COVID-19 vaccine. Remarks on this clone: The antigen is not known.

Study results and limitations: A mostly white British donor set with more females was recruited, and clonal diversity was possibly underestimated. Two AZD1222 administrations were followed by greater Spike-specific TCR breadth and depth.

Data came from immunoSEQ multiplex PCR; TCRdb stores just in-frame clones and leaves some out. The top ten clones hold around 5.4% of a sample with 120,000 to 150,000 clones, 85% to 95% of them seen once. This material consisted of peripheral blood, taken on day 0 of AZD1222 vaccination. This receptor was obtained from an adult in good health.

DNA for the CDR3: TGTGCCAGCAACGTGGAAGCCAGAGCGGGGGTGACCTACGAGCAGTACTTC. Encoded protein: CASNVEARAGVTYEQYF. The chain joins TRBV9 to TRBJ2-7; 8 bases are shared with TRBD2. CDR1 and CDR2 from the germline V gene are SGDLS and YYNGEE. This CDR3 has 17 amino acids. Losses at the gene ends were 6 bases for V and 2 bases for J; bases not matched to a gene: 16.